This T cell receptor beta chain appears in the sequencing data of a study of T cell responses to AZD1222 COVID-19 vaccine. As concerns this clone: Its antigen is undetermined.

Here immunoSEQ multiplex PCR was the method, and the copy in TCRdb shows in-frame clones only, minus some. Altogether 65,000 to 80,000 clones are present, roughly nine tenths being singletons, with the ten largest covering 5.5% to 9%. Findings of the study overall: The study reported that nearly half of spike-specific TCRs target unmutated variant regions. Researchers took repertoire samples only after the peak T cell response had come.

This CDR3 is 16 amino acids long. Germline V CDR1 and CDR2: MNHEY, SVGEGT. The V gene lost 6 bases and the J gene lost 2 bases, with 19 bases spanning the gap. This material consisted of peripheral blood, taken on day 0 of MenACWY control vaccination. This receptor was identified in an adult in good health. The gene calls are TRBV6-2 or TRBV6-3 and TRBJ1-1; tentatively, D is TRBD1 (6 bases). The CDR3 DNA sequence: TGTGCCAGCAGCAGGCCCTCAGGGGTTCCAAACACTGAAGCTTTCTTT. This codes for CASSRPSGVPNTEAFF.